This entry lists 28 T cell receptor beta chains sequenced from one sample in a study of blood T cell repertoires in COVID-19. Here immunoSEQ multiplex PCR was the method, and the copy in TCRdb shows in-frame clones only, minus some. The sample records about 130,000 clones, more than 75% being singletons. The sequenced sample was peripheral blood. These receptors came from a man aged 60 to 75 who had recovered from COVID-19.

The rearrangement joins TRBV18 to TRBJ2-5, with a possible D match to TRBD1 (6 bases). The V and J ends lost 3 bases and 3 bases respectively, with 14 bases between them. This CDR3 has 15 residues. Germline V gives CDR1 KGHSH, CDR2 LQKENI. As DNA, the CDR3 is TGTGCCAGCTCACCTAACACAGGGTCGGAAGAGACCCAGTACTTC. Protein product: CASSPNTGSEETQYF.

The chain couples TRBV7-9 to TRBJ1-5, with D unclear. Germline CDR1 reads SEHNR; CDR2 reads FQNEAQ (reference sequence). The CDR3 length is 12 residues. V was trimmed by 1 base and J by 7 bases, leaving 5 bases between them. The CDR3 bases are TGTGCCAGCAGCTTAGGAGTCCAGCCCCAGCATTTT. Protein: CASSLGVQPQHF. The complete variable domain, with remaining parts taken from reference TRBV7-9 and TRBJ1-5, reads DTGVSQNPRHKITKRGQNVTFRCDPISEHNRLYWYRQTLGQGPEFLTYFQNEAQLEKSRLLSDRFSAERPKGSFSTLEIQRTEQGDSAMYLCASSLGVQPQHFGDGTRLSIL.

The CDR3 region has the DNA TGTGCCAGCAGCCCTGATATTAGCTCCTACAATGAGCAGTTCTTC. Translation: CASSPDISSYNEQFF. J is TRBJ2-1 and V is TRBV7-9; no definite D call. Germline assignment: CDR1 SEHNR and CDR2 FQNEAQ (reference sequence). The CDR3 has 15 amino acids. Trimming cost V 5 bases and J 0 bases, with 11 bases left between them.

This clone was seen more than once but under ten times. V is TRBV6-2 or TRBV6-3 and J is TRBJ2-3, with a tentative D call TRBD2 (5 bases). Per germline, CDR1 MNHEY and CDR2 SVGEGT. The CDR3 is 13 amino acids. Trimming removed 2 bases at V and 5 bases at J, with 8 bases between. Here the CDR3 DNA reads TGTGCCAGCAGTTACGCGGAGGTAGATACGCAGTATTTT. Protein: CASSYAEVDTQYF.

The table lists this clone with a count of one. The rearrangement links TRBV7-8 to TRBJ2-1, with TRBD2 matching 14 bases. Germline V lookup: CDR1 SGHVS, CDR2 FQNEAQ. This CDR3 spans 15 amino acids. With 7 bases clipped from V and 9 bases from J, the junction kept 8 bases outside the gene matches. The CDR3 sequence is CASTLGTSGSGEQFF. The CDR3 DNA sequence: TGTGCCAGCACCTTGGGGACTAGCGGGAGTGGTGAGCAGTTCTTC.

The chain joins TRBV9 to TRBJ2-7; TRBD1 matches 9 bases. Germline assignment: CDR1 SGDLS and CDR2 YYNGEE. Trimming at V came to 4 bases and at J to 3 bases, leaving 5 bases not matched to a gene. This CDR3 has 14 residues. The CDR3 DNA follows: TGTGCCAGCAGCCCTCGACAGGGGGACTACGAGCAGTACTTC. This sequence encodes CASSPRQGDYEQYF.

The chain joins TRBV5-4 to TRBJ2-6; 8 nucleotides agree with TRBD1. This CDR3 contains 19 residues. J gave up 4 bases and V 4 bases, and 16 bases lay outside the gene matches. In germline, CDR1 is SGHNT, CDR2 YYREEE (reference sequence). The CDR3 DNA sequence: TGTGCCAGCAGCCCACCTTGGGCCCAGGGGGCAGGAGGGGCCAACGTCCTGACTTTC. It is translated as CASSPPWAQGAGGANVLTF.

The chain links TRBV19 to TRBJ1-1; TRBD1 aligns across 7 bases. The germline V gene has CDR1 LNHDA and CDR2 SQIVND (reference sequence). The CDR3 consists of 15 residues. V gave up 5 bases and J gave up 1 base; unmatched junction bases: 7. The CDR3 spells CASSPWTGPNTEAFF. CDR3 nucleotide sequence: TGTGCCAGTAGTCCCTGGACAGGACCGAACACTGAAGCTTTCTTT.

The chain combines TRBV28 with TRBJ1-2; 7 bases align to TRBD1. The CDR3 is 12 amino acids. Germline V gene sequence: CDR1 MDHEN, CDR2 SYDVKM. J lost 6 bases, V lost 4 bases, and 2 bases had no gene match. The CDR3 protein is CASSSGQNGYTF. The CDR3, as DNA: TGTGCCAGCAGTTCGGGACAGAATGGCTACACCTTC.

This chain links TRBV28 with TRBJ1-2; a weak D match, TRBD1 (6 bases). This CDR3 contains 13 residues. V was trimmed by 8 bases and J by 3 bases, leaving 13 bases between them. The V gene's germline CDR1 is MDHEN and CDR2 SYDVKM. For the CDR3, the DNA is TGTGCCAGCGGGGGTGGGGGCGACTATGGCTACACCTTC. It translates to CASGGGGDYGYTF.

The chain recombines TRBV28 with TRBJ2-7, with 13 nucleotides matching TRBD2. V trimming: 6 bases; J trimming: 5 bases; junction bases outside the gene matches: 7. CDR1 and CDR2 from the germline V gene are MDHEN and SYDVKM. CDR3 length: 15 residues. The CDR3 DNA follows: TGTGCCAGCAGCCTCCAGGGACTAGCGGGAAACGAGCAGTACTTC. Protein sequence: CASSLQGLAGNEQYF.

The chain employs TRBV24-1 and TRBJ2-3, with D possibly matching TRBD1 (7 bases). The CDR3 spans 15 residues. V was cut by 3 bases and J by 2 bases, with 11 bases left in between. The germline CDR1 and CDR2 sequences are KGHDR and SFDVKD. The CDR3 here is CATSDTRGVTDTQYF. The CDR3 nucleotides read TGTGCCACCAGTGATACCAGGGGGGTCACAGATACGCAGTATTTT.

V is TRBV3-1 (or the pseudogene TRBV3-2) and J is TRBJ2-7; D is perhaps TRBD1 (6 bases). The CDR3 contains 14 residues. V dropped 1 base and J dropped 2 bases, with 9 bases sitting between them. The germline CDR1 and CDR2 sequences are LGHDT and YNNKEL (reference sequence). CDR3 coding DNA: TGTGCCAGCAGCCAAGCCGGGACACCCTACGAGCAGTACTTC. Translating it yields CASSQAGTPYEQYF.

The chain carries TRBV7-3 and TRBJ2-7; D perhaps matches TRBD2 (5 bases). CDR1 is SGHTA and CDR2 is FQGTGA in the germline V gene. CDR3 length: 18 residues. V lost 6 bases to trimming and J lost 0 bases, with 24 bases between them. The CDR3 loop reads CASRRENTASSSSYEQYF. The CDR3 DNA reads as TGTGCCAGCAGGAGAGAAAATACCGCTAGCTCGAGCTCCTACGAGCAGTACTTC.

A remark on this clone: An end of the junction does not agree with germline; a read error may underlie this. Distinct nucleotide sequences in the sample also encode this CDR3. V usage is TRBV11-2 and J usage is TRBJ2-1; 8 nucleotides agree with TRBD2. The CDR3 totals 14 residues. Germline values: CDR1 SGHAT, CDR2 FQNNGV. CDR3 loop: CARSLRGAGGQQFF. The CDR3 DNA reads as TGTGCCCGCAGCTTGAGGGGGGCGGGGGGCCAGCAGTTCTTC.

CDR3: CASIPDRFNEKLFF. The CDR3 DNA reads TGTGCCAGCATTCCAGACAGGTTTAATGAAAAACTGTTTTTT. This sequence joins TRBV2 and TRBJ1-4; weak D call: TRBD1 (6 bases). The CDR3 runs 14 residues. From germline, CDR1 is SNHLY and CDR2 FYNNEI. Trimming took off 7 bases at V and 4 bases at J, with 13 bases between the two ends.

The chain uses TRBV5-4 and TRBJ2-2; perhaps TRBD1 as D (6 bases). The CDR3 runs to 17 residues. The V and J ends lost 0 bases and 0 bases respectively, with 12 bases between them. CDR1 and CDR2 (germline): SGHNT, YYREEE (reference sequence). The CDR3 is CASSLGGTHTNTGELFF. The CDR3 region has the DNA TGTGCCAGCAGCTTGGGGGGGACACATACGAACACCGGGGAGCTGTTTTTT.

The rearrangement joins TRBV7-3 to TRBJ1-5, with D unresolved. The V and J ends lost 2 bases and 5 bases respectively, with 7 bases between them. Germline CDR1 is SGHTA and CDR2 is FQGTGA. The CDR3 has 13 amino acids. Written as DNA, the CDR3 is TGTGCCAGCAGCTTAGAGAGGGATCAGCCCCAGCATTTT. It yields the protein CASSLERDQPQHF.

V usage is TRBV2 and J usage is TRBJ1-1; 12 bases line up with TRBD1. This CDR3 is built from 15 residues. Germline values: CDR1 SNHLY, CDR2 FYNNEI. V lost 6 bases, J lost 4 bases, and 6 bases stayed unmatched. CDR3 DNA sequence: TGTGCCAGCAGAAGGGACAGGGGGCGCGGCACTGAAGCTTTCTTT. Encoded protein: CASRRDRGRGTEAFF.

The chain links TRBV3-1 (or the pseudogene TRBV3-2) to TRBJ1-3; D is undetermined. The V and J ends lost 4 bases and 0 bases respectively, with 7 bases between them. This CDR3 comprises 14 residues. Germline lookup yields CDR1 LGHDT and CDR2 YNNKEL (reference sequence). CDR3 sequence reads: CASSPGSSGNTIYF. CDR3 DNA: TGTGCCAGCAGCCCGGGGAGCTCTGGAAACACCATATATTTT.

The chain links TRBV7-2 to TRBJ2-4, with 8 bases identical to TRBD1. The CDR3 has 15 amino acids. Germline V CDR1 and CDR2: SGHTA, FQGNSA. Trimming cost V 5 bases and J 8 bases; bases outside gene matches: 11. CDR3 in amino acids: CASSILGQGEDIQYF. In DNA, the CDR3 is TGTGCCAGCAGCATTCTTGGACAGGGTGAGGACATTCAGTACTTC.

This clone appeared a single time. The chain recombines TRBV11-3 with TRBJ2-7; the match to TRBD1 covers 7 bases. Germline loops: CDR1 SGHNT, CDR2 YENEEA. V shed 5 bases, J shed 6 bases, and the junction held 10 bases outside the gene matches. The CDR3 runs to 14 residues. CDR3 DNA sequence: TGTGCCAGCAGCCCGACGACAGGGTTGGGCGAGCAGTACTTC. Residues: CASSPTTGLGEQYF.

The chain uses TRBV19 and TRBJ1-5; weak D call: TRBD1 (5 bases). V was pared by 4 bases and J by 2 bases, with 12 bases between. This CDR3 has 15 amino acids. The germline V gene encodes CDR1 LNHDA and CDR2 SQIVND (reference sequence). CDR3 nucleotides: TGTGCCAGTAGTAGTACGGGGGGACGCAATCAGCCCCAGCATTTT. Translation gives CASSSTGGRNQPQHF. Full variable domain (outside the CDR3, taken from reference TRBV19 and TRBJ1-5): DGGITQSPKYLFRKEGQNVTLSCEQNLNHDAMYWYRQDPGQGLRLIYYSQIVNDFQKGDIAEGYSVSREKKESFPLTVTSAQKNPTAFYLCASSSTGGRNQPQHFGDGTRLSIL.

Details on this clone: Other nucleotide sequences in the sample specify the same CDR3. The V gene is TRBV18, the J gene TRBJ2-7, with D perhaps matching TRBD1 (5 bases). Germline assignment: CDR1 KGHSH and CDR2 LQKENI. This CDR3 comprises 13 residues. Trimming cost V 3 bases and J 1 base, with 7 bases left between them. CDR3 nucleotides: TGTGCCAGCTCACCGGGGCAGTCCTACGAGCAGTACTTC. Its translation is CASSPGQSYEQYF.

The V call is TRBV2, the J call TRBJ2-3; D perhaps matches TRBD2 (6 bases). The CDR3 totals 15 residues. Germline V CDR1 and CDR2: SNHLY, FYNNEI. The V end lost 6 bases, the J end lost 0 bases, and 13 bases lay between the germline ends. The CDR3: CASSSGTYSTDTQYF. The DNA of the CDR3 is TGTGCCAGCAGCTCCGGGACTTATAGCACAGATACGCAGTATTTT.

The rearrangement joins TRBV9 to TRBJ1-2; 7 nucleotides align to TRBD1. Germline CDR1 SGDLS, CDR2 YYNGEE. The CDR3 is 14 residues long. V shed 3 bases and J 1 base; nucleotides not matched to a gene: 3. The CDR3 region has the DNA TGTGCCAGCAGCGAGGCAGGGGGTAACTATGGCTACACCTTC. It codes for CASSEAGGNYGYTF.

The chain is built from TRBV7-8 and TRBJ2-7, with 9 bases matching TRBD1. This CDR3 region has 14 residues. CDR1 is SGHVS, CDR2 FQNEAQ, per germline. With V trimmed by 5 bases and J by 7 bases, 9 bases remained unmatched. DNA of the CDR3: TGTGCCAGCAGCCAAAAACAGGGGGCCAGGGAGCAGTACTTC. Its translation: CASSQKQGAREQYF. Looking up the rest from reference TRBV7-8 and TRBJ2-7 gives the full variable domain: GAGVSQSPRYKVAKRGQDVALRCDPISGHVSLFWYQQALGQGPEFLTYFQNEAQLDKSGLPSDRFFAERPEGSVSTLKIQRTQQEDSAVYLCASSQKQGAREQYFGPGTRLTVT.

This clone has at least ten counts. This chain uses TRBV2 with TRBJ2-3, with 11 bases identical to TRBD2. CDR1 SNHLY and CDR2 FYNNEI come from the germline V gene. Trimming cost V 8 bases and J 3 bases; bases outside gene matches: 7. CDR3 length equals 15 residues. This chain's CDR3 is CASQLAGVRTDTQYF. The CDR3 region has the DNA TGTGCCAGCCAACTAGCGGGAGTGCGAACAGATACGCAGTATTTT.